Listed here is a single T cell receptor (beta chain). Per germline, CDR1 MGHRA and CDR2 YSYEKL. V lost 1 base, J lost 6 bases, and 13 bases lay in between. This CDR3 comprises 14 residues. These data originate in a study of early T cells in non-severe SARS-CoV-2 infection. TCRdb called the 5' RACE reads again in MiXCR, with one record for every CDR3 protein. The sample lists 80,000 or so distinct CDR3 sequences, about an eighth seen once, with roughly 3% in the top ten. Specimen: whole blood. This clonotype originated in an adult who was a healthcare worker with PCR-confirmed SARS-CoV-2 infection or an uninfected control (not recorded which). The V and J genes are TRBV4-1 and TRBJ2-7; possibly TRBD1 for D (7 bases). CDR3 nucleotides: TGCGCCAGCAGCCAAGTAACAGGGGAGGTCGAGCAGTACTTC. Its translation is CASSQVTGEVEQYF.